This TCR beta chain was found in a study of blood T cell repertoires in COVID-19. About the research overall: Both acute and convalescent COVID-19 samples were obtained from the United States, Italy and Spain. T cells, B-cell-depleted T cells, or PBMCs provided the cDNA or gDNA that served as material.

CDR1 is SNHLY and CDR2 is FYNNEI in the germline V gene. The V gene lost 3 bases and the J gene lost 6 bases, with 4 bases spanning the gap. The CDR3 has 11 amino acids. In the source study's methods: Nucleated cell number was recorded as an estimate derived from reference gene primer amplification. Generated by immunoSEQ multiplex PCR, the TCRdb table keeps only in-frame clones and is missing some. V and J calls and clone size are as listed in that table; D and trimming were resolved from the DNA. The table shows fewer than 200,000 clones, with 70% to 90% occurring only once. The sequence derives from a man aged 40-50 years who had recovered from COVID-19. V usage is TRBV2 and J usage is TRBJ2-3; D gene unclear. Input material: peripheral blood. CDR3 protein: CASSESDTQYF. In DNA form, the CDR3 reads TGTGCCAGCAGTGAGAGCGATACGCAGTATTTT.